The next 3 T cell receptor beta chains were all read from a single sample in a study of CD8+ T cells in alopecia areata. Reverse transcription of extracted RNA yielded cDNA, which provided the sequencing template. Sequencing was performed with immunoSEQ multiplex PCR; in TCRdb, only in-frame clones are kept and a portion is missing. The sample includes roughly 200,000 clones, 50% to 70% of them seen just once. Sequenced material: CD4+ T cells sorted from blood, taken at week 0. All receptors come from a human donor with alopecia areata.

This clone was observed once. CDR3 loop: CASSLEGQSYYGYTF. DNA for the CDR3: TGCGCCAGCAGCTTGGAGGGACAGTCTTACTATGGCTACACCTTC. This chain connects TRBV5-1 to TRBJ1-2; 7 bases are shared with TRBD1. The CDR3 runs 15 residues. The germline V gene has CDR1 SGHRS and CDR2 YFSETQ. Trimming removed 0 bases from V and 3 bases from J; junction bases left unmatched: 5.

This clone is a singleton in its sample. The chain links TRBV9 to TRBJ2-3; tentative D call: TRBD2 (6 bases). The CDR3 length is 16 residues. V was clipped by 4 bases and J by 0 bases, with 15 bases between them. Germline assignment: CDR1 SGDLS and CDR2 YYNGEE. CDR3 region: CASSPDGGTSTDTQYF. The CDR3 DNA is TGTGCCAGCAGCCCCGATGGTGGGACTAGCACAGATACGCAGTATTTT.

The rearrangement joins TRBV7-7 to TRBJ2-5; tentative D call: TRBD2 (6 bases). The CDR3 is 15 amino acids. V was shortened by 2 bases and J by 4 bases, with 14 bases between the two germline ends. Germline CDR1 is SSHAT and CDR2 is FNYEAQ (reference sequence). The CDR3 DNA reads as TGTGCCAGCAGCTTAAGTACTAGCCAGGGAGAGACCCAGTACTTC. This encodes CASSLSTSQGETQYF.